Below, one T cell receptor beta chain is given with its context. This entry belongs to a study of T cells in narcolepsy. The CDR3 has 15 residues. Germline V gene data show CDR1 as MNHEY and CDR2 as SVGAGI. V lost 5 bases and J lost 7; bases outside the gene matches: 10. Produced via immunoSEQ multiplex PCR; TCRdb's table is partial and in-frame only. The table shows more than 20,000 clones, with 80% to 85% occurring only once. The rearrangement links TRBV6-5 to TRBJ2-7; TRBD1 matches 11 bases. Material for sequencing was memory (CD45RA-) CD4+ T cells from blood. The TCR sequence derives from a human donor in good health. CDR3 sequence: CASSKMDRGLREQYF. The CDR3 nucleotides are TGTGCCAGCAGTAAGATGGACAGGGGGCTACGGGAGCAGTACTTC.